The entry that follows covers one T cell receptor beta chain sequence. Its target is unknown. This entry is derived from a study of post-analysis software for immune sequencing data. Notes on the study in general: TRBV5-6, TRBV5-1 and TRBV20-1 were among 4 or 5 TRBV segments more frequent in patients than controls. People with multiple sclerosis had a significantly lower normalized Chao1 diversity than controls did.

This CDR3 has 16 residues. The ends lost 5 bases at V and 4 bases at J; junction bases unmatched: 12. Germline V CDR1 and CDR2: SGHVS, FQNEAQ. The authors incorporated unique molecular identifiers into the TCR beta cDNA libraries. There were about 0.85 to 11 million T cells, and 450,000 to 550,000 cDNA molecules came from them. TCRdb redid the calling of the PCR reads with MiXCR, one entry per CDR3 protein. Among about 820,000 distinct CDR3 sequences listed, about 53% were seen once. The sequence was obtained from a girl aged 10 to 17 with multiple sclerosis. The V gene is TRBV7-8, the J gene TRBJ2-7, with TRBD1 matching 9 bases. The sample was blood. This CDR3 is CASSPSQGTGMYEQYF. Here the CDR3 DNA reads TGTGCCAGCAGCCCCTCCCAAGGGACAGGGATGTACGAGCAGTACTTC.